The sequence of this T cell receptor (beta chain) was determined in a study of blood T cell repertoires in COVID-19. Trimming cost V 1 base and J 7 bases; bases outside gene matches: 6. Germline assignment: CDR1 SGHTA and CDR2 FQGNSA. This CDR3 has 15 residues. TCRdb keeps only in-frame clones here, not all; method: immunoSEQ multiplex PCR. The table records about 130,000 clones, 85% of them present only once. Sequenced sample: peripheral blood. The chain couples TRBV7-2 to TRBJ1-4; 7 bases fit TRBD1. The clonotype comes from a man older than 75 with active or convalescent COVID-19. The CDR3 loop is CASSLVRDSFEKLFF. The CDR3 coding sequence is TGTGCCAGCAGCTTAGTGCGGGACAGCTTTGAAAAACTGTTTTTT.